These 29 T cell receptor beta chains originate from one sample sequenced in a study of OX40 agonist ivuxolimab in advanced cancers. Data came from immunoSEQ multiplex PCR; TCRdb stores just in-frame clones and leaves some out. The data hold more than 45,000 clones, with roughly 83% observed a single time. The sequencing used CD4+ or CD8+ T cells sorted from blood, collected in a trial of the OX40 agonist ivuxolimab. The receptors were sampled from an adult with an advanced solid tumor such as melanoma, head and neck, liver or kidney cancer.

The chain is built from TRBV11-3 and TRBJ1-6, with 8 bases lining up with TRBD1. Germline values: CDR1 SGHNT, CDR2 YENEEA. The CDR3 totals 17 residues. The junction had 13 bases not matched to a gene; V was cut back by 5 bases and J by 7 bases. CDR3 sequence reads: CASSNPYSGQGNSPLHF. CDR3 DNA: TGTGCCAGCAGCAACCCCTATTCCGGACAGGGAAATTCACCCCTCCACTTT.

The genes are TRBV29-1 and TRBJ2-3, with D tentatively TRBD1 or TRBD2 (6 bases each). V was shortened by 7 bases and J by 5 bases, with 16 bases between the two germline ends. In germline, CDR1 is SQVTM, CDR2 ANQGSEA. The CDR3 contains 13 residues. The CDR3 loop reads CSGGLGGQDTQYF. DNA of the CDR3: TGCAGCGGGGGCTTGGGGGGCCAAGATACGCAGTATTTT.

The chain is built from TRBV25-1 and TRBJ1-5, with 10 positions matching TRBD1. Trimming took 4 bases from V and 2 from J; bases not matched to a gene: 5. The V gene's germline CDR1 is MGHDK and CDR2 SYGVNS. This CDR3 spans 16 amino acids. In DNA form, the CDR3 reads TGTGCCAGCAGTGGGGGGACAGGGGTCGGCAATCAGCCCCAGCATTTT. Residues: CASSGGTGVGNQPQHF.

This clone was counted a few times. The chain links TRBV6-5 to TRBJ2-3; a weak D match, TRBD2 (8 bases). There are 14 residues in the CDR3. V gave up 10 bases and J gave up 9 bases, with 23 bases separating them. Germline lookup yields CDR1 MNHEY and CDR2 SVGAGI. DNA for the CDR3: TGTGCCACGGGGACAGCGGGGGCCCGGGGGACGCAGTATTTT. It is translated as CATGTAGARGTQYF.

The chain uses TRBV30 and TRBJ2-1; TRBD1 or TRBD2 may be the D gene (5 bases each). The germline V and J ends were trimmed by 5 bases and 3 bases, with 8 bases remaining between them. Germline CDR1 and CDR2: GTSNPN and SVGIG (reference sequence). The CDR3 extends over 12 amino acids. CDR3 sequence (DNA): TGTGCCTGGGGGGACCTCTACAATGAGCAGTTCTTC. Its protein is CAWGDLYNEQFF.

The CDR3 DNA reads as TGTGCCAGCAGTTTATCTTTTCCGAACAGTGGATCTAACTATGGCTACACCTTC. The encoded protein is CASSLSFPNSGSNYGYTF. The rearrangement joins TRBV27 to TRBJ1-2; D unclear. Germline assignment: CDR1 MNHEY and CDR2 SMNVEV (reference sequence). V gave up 0 bases and J gave up 0 bases, with 17 bases separating them. There are 18 residues in the CDR3.

This clone was seen only once. The chain uses TRBV28 and TRBJ2-1; maybe TRBD2 (5 bases). Germline V gene lookup returns CDR1 MDHEN and CDR2 SYDVKM. This CDR3 has 11 residues. Trimming took off 5 bases at V and 11 bases at J, with 10 bases between the two ends. The CDR3 DNA reads TGTGCCAGCAGTCCTACGACTAAGCAGTTCTTC. Amino acids: CASSPTTKQFF.

This clone was detected once. The chain employs TRBV5-4 and TRBJ1-1; D gene unclear. Germline V CDR1 and CDR2: SGHNT, YYREEE (reference sequence). This CDR3 has 13 amino acids. V lost 4 bases and J 2 bases, leaving 9 bases between the germline ends. CDR3 loop: CASSVDINTEAFF. The CDR3 nucleotides read TGTGCCAGCAGCGTTGACATAAACACTGAAGCTTTCTTT.

V gene TRBV28 combines with J gene TRBJ1-2, with D perhaps matching TRBD1 (6 bases). The CDR3 has 16 amino acids. Trimming removed 3 bases from V and 5 bases from J, with 19 bases in between. The germline V gene encodes CDR1 MDHEN and CDR2 SYDVKM. The CDR3 DNA sequence: TGTGCCAGCAGTTTCTCATACGGACAGCTTAAGTATGGCTACACCTTC. It encodes CASSFSYGQLKYGYTF.

J is TRBJ1-1 and V is TRBV2; TRBD1 matches at 10 bases. In germline, CDR1 is SNHLY, CDR2 FYNNEI. The CDR3 is made up of 17 amino acids. V lost 6 bases to trimming and J lost 2 bases; unmatched junction nucleotides: 12. CDR3 residues: CASRRGQGLLGNTEAFF. In nucleotides, the CDR3 is TGTGCCAGCAGAAGGGGACAGGGGTTGTTGGGAAACACTGAAGCTTTCTTT.

This chain's CDR3 is CASSYIGGAGSPLHF. CDR3 nucleotides: TGTGCCAGCAGTTACATCGGAGGTGCGGGTTCACCCCTCCACTTT. The chain uses TRBV6-6 and TRBJ1-6; D not resolved. V was clipped by 2 bases and J by 9 bases, with 14 bases between them. There are 15 residues in the CDR3. Looked up from germline, CDR1 is MNHNY and CDR2 is SVGAGI (reference sequence).

The gene calls are TRBV6-5 and TRBJ1-5; D is possibly TRBD1 (5 bases). The germline V gene has CDR1 MNHEY and CDR2 SVGAGI. V lost 3 bases, J lost 1 base, and 7 bases lay in between. This CDR3 is 14 amino acids long. The DNA of the CDR3 is TGTGCCAGCAGTTATCAGGGAAGCAATCAGCCCCAGCATTTT. Translation gives CASSYQGSNQPQHF.

This sequence joins TRBV14 and TRBJ2-1; D gene uncertain. This CDR3 spans 14 amino acids. Germline loops: CDR1 SGHDN, CDR2 FVKESK. Trimming removed 4 bases from V and 0 bases from J, with 7 bases in between. The CDR3 spells CASSRVGSYNEQFF. The CDR3 DNA sequence: TGTGCCAGCAGCCGGGTTGGCTCCTACAATGAGCAGTTCTTC.

The rearrangement joins TRBV5-1 to TRBJ2-3; D remains ambiguous. The V gene lost 4 bases and the J gene lost 4 bases, with 10 bases spanning the gap. The length of the CDR3 is 13 residues. The germline V gene has CDR1 SGHRS and CDR2 YFSETQ. DNA of the CDR3: TGCGCCAGCAGCACCGCCACCGCAGATACGCAGTATTTT. Translating it yields CASSTATADTQYF. The variable domain in full, with the rest retrieved from reference TRBV5-1 and TRBJ2-3, is KAGVTQTPRYLIKTRGQQVTLSCSPISGHRSVSWYQQTPGQGLQFLFEYFSETQRNKGNFPGRFSGRQFSNSRSEMNVSTLELGDSALYLCASSTATADTQYFGPGTRLTVL.

V gene TRBV21-1 combines with J gene TRBJ2-2; TRBD1, as called in the table, went unchecked against the DNA. TRBV21-1 is termed a pseudogene. The CDR3 is 16 residues long. CDR3 sequence reads: CASSRKDRGGIGELFF. The CDR3, as DNA: TGTGCCAGCAGCAGGAAGGACAGGGGAGGTATCGGGGAGCTGTTTTTT.

The chain uses TRBV5-8 and TRBJ2-5; no reliable D call. Germline lookup yields CDR1 SGHTS and CDR2 YDEGEE. The CDR3 loop spans 13 amino acids. Trimming stripped 4 bases from V and 1 base from J, with 8 bases between. The CDR3 sequence: CASSLGPQETQYF. The CDR3 DNA reads as TGTGCCAGCAGCCTGGGCCCCCAAGAGACCCAGTACTTC.

Of note for this clone: At one end, the junction sequence differs from germline, possibly due to a read error. The V gene is TRBV7-9, the J gene TRBJ1-6, with a tentative D call TRBD1 (5 bases). CDR1 is SEHNR and CDR2 is FQNEAQ in the germline V gene (reference sequence). The CDR3 covers 13 residues. This CDR3 is CAGWDSHNSPLHF. The CDR3 nucleotides are TGTGCCGGCTGGGACTCCCATAATTCACCCCTCCACTTT.

The chain combines TRBV18 with TRBJ2-5; D is unclear. The CDR3 is 13 residues long. V dropped 3 bases and J dropped 1 base, with 6 bases sitting between them. Germline V CDR1 and CDR2: KGHSH, LQKENI. CDR3 in amino acids: CASSPGTQETQYF. CDR3 nucleotides: TGTGCCAGCTCACCGGGCACCCAAGAGACCCAGTACTTC.

The chain links TRBV7-3 to TRBJ2-1, with TRBD2 matching 8 bases. The junction had 15 bases not matched to a gene; V was cut back by 1 base and J by 7 bases. Germline CDR1 and CDR2: SGHTA and FQGTGA. The CDR3 is made up of 18 amino acids. The CDR3 DNA is TGTGCCAGCAGCTTAAACGTCGGGGGGGTCCCTTCTGGGAATGAGCAGTTCTTC. Protein sequence: CASSLNVGGVPSGNEQFF.

This chain links TRBV7-2 with TRBJ2-6; no reliable D call. Germline lookup yields CDR1 SGHTA and CDR2 FQGNSA. Trimming cost V 0 bases and J 1 base, with 13 bases left between them. The CDR3 covers 18 residues. CDR3 region: CASSLAAPGFSGANVLTF. The CDR3 coding sequence is TGTGCCAGCAGCTTAGCGGCCCCCGGGTTTTCTGGGGCCAACGTCCTGACTTTC.

V gene TRBV5-6 combines with J gene TRBJ1-1, with 10 bases matching TRBD1. This CDR3 has 12 amino acids. Germline trimming cut 8 bases from V and 4 bases from J; bases unmatched to any gene: 2. From germline, CDR1 is SGHDT and CDR2 YYEEEE. The CDR3 region has the DNA TGTGCCAGTGGACAGGGGGTCACTGAAGCTTTCTTT. This gives the protein CASGQGVTEAFF.

V and J are TRBV11-2 and TRBJ2-3; D unresolved. The CDR3 loop spans 13 amino acids. Looked up from germline, CDR1 is SGHAT and CDR2 is FQNNGV. V dropped 8 bases and J dropped 1 base, with 10 bases sitting between them. CDR3 region: CASLAAGTDTQYF. As DNA, the CDR3 is TGTGCCAGCTTGGCAGCAGGCACAGATACGCAGTATTTT.

The V and J genes are TRBV29-1 and TRBJ1-5; TRBD1 matches at 10 bases. Germline V lookup: CDR1 SQVTM, CDR2 ANQGSEA. Losses at the gene ends were 3 bases for V and 6 bases for J; bases not matched to a gene: 5. The CDR3 extends over 14 amino acids. DNA of the CDR3: TGCAGCGTTGATGTCGGACAGGGGGGTCAGCCCCAGCATTTT. Protein: CSVDVGQGGQPQHF.

V and J are TRBV14 and TRBJ2-7; 10 bases fit TRBD2. Trimming at V came to 5 bases and at J to 2 bases, leaving 6 bases not matched to a gene. Germline V gives CDR1 SGHDN, CDR2 FVKESK. CDR3 length: 15 amino acids. CDR3 protein: CASSYRTSGPYEQYF. In nucleotides, the CDR3 is TGTGCCAGCAGCTACCGGACTAGCGGCCCCTACGAGCAGTACTTC.

This chain uses TRBV11-2 with TRBJ2-7; 7 bases are shared with TRBD1. This CDR3 contains 16 residues. V lost 0 bases, J lost 1 base, and 6 bases stayed unmatched. CDR1 is SGHAT and CDR2 is FQNNGV in the germline V gene. Here the CDR3 reads CASSLEGGQLSYEQYF. Here the CDR3 DNA reads TGTGCCAGCAGCTTAGAAGGGGGACAGCTATCCTACGAGCAGTACTTC.

This chain links TRBV6-5 with TRBJ1-1; D perhaps matches TRBD1 (5 bases). The CDR3 is 12 amino acids. Trimming removed 6 bases at V and 3 bases at J, with 8 bases between. The germline CDR1 and CDR2 sequences are MNHEY and SVGAGI. CDR3 in DNA: TGTGCCAGCAGACAGGCGTACACTGAAGCTTTCTTT. It codes for CASRQAYTEAFF.

CDR3 sequence (DNA): TGTGCCAGTCGGACTGCAAATCAAGAGACCCAGTACTTC. This sequence encodes CASRTANQETQYF. The genes are TRBV19 and TRBJ2-5; D may be TRBD2 (5 bases). The V gene's germline CDR1 is LNHDA and CDR2 SQIVND (reference sequence). Between the trimmed V and J ends, which lost 8 bases and 2 bases, there was a span of 12 bases. The CDR3 totals 13 residues.

The chain has TRBV21-1 and TRBJ2-7; the D call TRBD1 from the table was never checked on the DNA. TRBV21-1 represents a pseudogene. The CDR3 totals 16 residues. The CDR3 DNA sequence: TGTGCCAGCAGCACAACCGGACAGGACTCCTCCTACGAGCAGTACTTC. Residues: CASSTTGQDSSYEQYF.

This clone has only a few counts. This chain uses TRBV7-9 with TRBJ1-1; D gene uncertain. Per germline, CDR1 SEHNR and CDR2 FQNEAQ (reference sequence). There are 12 residues in the CDR3. Trimming took 6 bases from V and 3 from J, leaving 8 bases between them. CDR3 sequence: CASSWRDTEAFF. The CDR3 coding sequence is TGTGCCAGCAGTTGGAGGGACACTGAAGCTTTCTTT. Full variable domain (rest looked up from reference TRBV7-9 and TRBJ1-1): DTGVSQNPRHKITKRGQNVTFRCDPISEHNRLYWYRQTLGQGPEFLTYFQNEAQLEKSRLLSDRFSAERPKGSFSTLEIQRTEQGDSAMYLCASSWRDTEAFFGQGTRLTVV.